This T cell receptor beta chain was sequenced during a study of OX40 agonist ivuxolimab in advanced cancers. Study summary: Patients' therapy was ivuxolimab, an antibody that acts as an agonist of OX40 (CD134). Participants could have had prior anti-PD-1, anti-PD-L1 or anti-CTLA-4 therapy, and around 43% had some. The dose of intravenous ivuxolimab that patients received every 2 weeks ranged from 0.01 to 10 mg/kg.

In germline, CDR1 is SGHDN, CDR2 FVKESK. CDR3 length: 17 amino acids. The junction had 6 bases not matched to a gene; V was cut back by 0 bases and J by 0 bases. Whole-study findings and limits: The 0.1-3.0 mg/kg partial responders had among the lowest clonal expansion.

A remark on this clone: What it binds is not known.

Produced via immunoSEQ multiplex PCR; TCRdb's table is partial and in-frame only. The sample has some 75,000 clones, over 75% seen once. The receptor's source is an adult with an advanced solid tumor such as melanoma, head and neck, liver or kidney cancer. Sequenced material: CD4+ or CD8+ T cells sorted from blood, taken in a trial of the OX40 agonist ivuxolimab. The chain uses TRBV14 and TRBJ2-3, with 7 positions matching TRBD2. The CDR3 DNA follows: TGTGCCAGCAGCCAAGAGGGAGGGATTCCTAGCACAGATACGCAGTATTTT. It is translated as CASSQEGGIPSTDTQYF.